This T cell receptor (beta chain) was retrieved from a study of T cell repertoires in cytomegalovirus infection. The CDR3 spans 14 residues. V lost 1 base and J lost 6, with 12 bases in between. Germline V gives CDR1 SNHLY, CDR2 FYNNEI. This clonotype was seen at least ten times. In TCRdb, the reads were re-called with MiXCR into one record per CDR3 protein. The sample includes around 270,000 distinct CDR3 sequences, approximately 9% of them seen just once. V gene TRBV2 combines with J gene TRBJ1-1; no firm D call. The specimen sequenced was PBMCs. This receptor was taken from a human donor in good health (CMV status not recorded). Some clones in this sample may be carry-over from other donors' samples. For the CDR3, the DNA is TGTGCCAGCAGTGAAGGGCGGGCCCGGGCTGAAGCTTTCTTT. Protein sequence: CASSEGRARAEAFF.